This T cell receptor (beta chain) comes out of a study of blood T cell repertoires in COVID-19. Grouping used clinical history reported by participants in a survey and questionnaire. Sequencing was performed with immunoSEQ multiplex PCR; in TCRdb, only in-frame clones are kept and a portion is missing. The sample includes a few hundred thousand clones, around 84% of them seen just once. Source material: PBMCs or T cells enriched from blood (not recorded which). This TCR was recovered from a man younger than 40 with acute COVID-19.

CDR3 sequence reads: CASSSGQSTDTQYF. For the CDR3, the DNA is TGTGCCAGCAGCTCGGGACAGAGCACAGATACGCAGTATTTT. V and J are TRBV11-3 and TRBJ2-3; 7 bases map to TRBD1. The ends lost 4 bases at V and 0 bases at J; junction bases unmatched: 1. CDR3 length equals 14 residues. Looked up from germline, CDR1 is SGHNT and CDR2 is YENEEA.